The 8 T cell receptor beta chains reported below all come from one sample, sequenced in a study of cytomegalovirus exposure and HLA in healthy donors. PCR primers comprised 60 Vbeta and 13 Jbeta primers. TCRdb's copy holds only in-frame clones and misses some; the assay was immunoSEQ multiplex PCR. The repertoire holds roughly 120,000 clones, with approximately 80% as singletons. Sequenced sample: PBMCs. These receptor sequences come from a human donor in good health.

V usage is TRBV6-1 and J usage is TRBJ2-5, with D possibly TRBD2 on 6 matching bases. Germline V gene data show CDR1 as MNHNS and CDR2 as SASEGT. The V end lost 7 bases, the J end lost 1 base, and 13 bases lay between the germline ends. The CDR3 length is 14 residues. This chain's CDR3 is CASTPLAFQETQYF. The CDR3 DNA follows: TGTGCCAGCACCCCACTAGCTTTCCAAGAGACCCAGTACTTC.

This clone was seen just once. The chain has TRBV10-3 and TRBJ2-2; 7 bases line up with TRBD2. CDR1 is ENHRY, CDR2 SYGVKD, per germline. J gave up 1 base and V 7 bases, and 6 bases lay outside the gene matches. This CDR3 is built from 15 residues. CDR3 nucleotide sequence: TGTGCCATCACCAGCGGGGATGGGAACACCGGGGAGCTGTTTTTT. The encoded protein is CAITSGDGNTGELFF.

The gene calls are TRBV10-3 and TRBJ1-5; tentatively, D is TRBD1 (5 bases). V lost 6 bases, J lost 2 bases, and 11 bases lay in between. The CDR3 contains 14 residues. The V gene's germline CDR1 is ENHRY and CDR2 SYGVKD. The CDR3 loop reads CAISVGGGNQPQHF. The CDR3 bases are TGTGCCATCAGCGTCGGGGGGGGCAATCAGCCCCAGCATTTT.

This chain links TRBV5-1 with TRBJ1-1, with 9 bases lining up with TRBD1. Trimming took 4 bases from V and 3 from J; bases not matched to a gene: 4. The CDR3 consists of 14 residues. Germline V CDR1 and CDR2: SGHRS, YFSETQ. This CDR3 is CASSPRDRDTEAFF. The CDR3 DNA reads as TGCGCCAGCAGCCCCCGGGACAGGGACACTGAAGCTTTCTTT.

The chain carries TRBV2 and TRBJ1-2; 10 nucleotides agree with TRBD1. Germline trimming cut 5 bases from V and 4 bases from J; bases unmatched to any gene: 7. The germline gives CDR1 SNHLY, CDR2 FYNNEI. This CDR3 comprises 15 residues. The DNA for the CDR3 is TGTGCCAGCAGTAAGGGGACAGGGGATCTCTATGGCTACACCTTC. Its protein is CASSKGTGDLYGYTF. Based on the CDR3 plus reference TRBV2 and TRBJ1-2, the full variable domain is EPEVTQTPSHQVTQMGQEVILRCVPISNHLYFYWYRQILGQKVEFLVSFYNNEISEKSEIFDDQFSVERPDGSNFTLKIRSTKLEDSAMYFCASSKGTGDLYGYTFGSGTRLTVV.

CDR3 sequence (DNA): TGTGCCAGCAGCCCCGCAGGGGCCCCCACCGGGGAGCTGTTTTTT. Amino acid sequence: CASSPAGAPTGELFF. V usage is TRBV7-3 and J usage is TRBJ2-2; maybe TRBD1 (6 bases). Germline CDR1 and CDR2: SGHTA and FQGTGA. The CDR3 runs 15 residues. Trimming removed 5 bases at V and 4 bases at J, with 14 bases between.

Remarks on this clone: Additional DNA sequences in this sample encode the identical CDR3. The CDR3 DNA is TGTGCCAGCAGCTTACGGACAGTGAACACCGGGGAGCTGTTTTTT. Its protein is CASSLRTVNTGELFF. The V call is TRBV7-2, the J call TRBJ2-2; tentatively, D is TRBD1 (6 bases). CDR3 size: 15 residues. Trimming stripped 2 bases from V and 1 base from J, with 8 bases between. Germline-derived CDR1 and CDR2 are SGHTA and FQGNSA.

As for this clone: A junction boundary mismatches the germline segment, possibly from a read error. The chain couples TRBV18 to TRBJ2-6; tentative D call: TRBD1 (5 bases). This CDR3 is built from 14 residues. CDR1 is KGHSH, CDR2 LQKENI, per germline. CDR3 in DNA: TGTGCCAGCTCACTAGACTCTGGGGCCAACGGCCTGACTTTC. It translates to CASSLDSGANGLTF.